These 27 T cell receptor beta chains were all obtained from the same sample, sequenced in a study of CXCR3-negative and CXCR3-positive naive CD8 T cells. With UMI labels, 5' RACE was used to prepare the TRB cDNA libraries. TCRdb re-analyzed the 5' RACE reads; it lists each CDR3 protein once, without DNA. The sample data list roughly 110,000 distinct CDR3 sequences. For these TCRs, the target antigens are not known. Study-wide results and caveats: Higher TRB CDR3 hydrophobicity marked CXCR3-positive naive cells relative to CXCR3-negative naive cells.

Specimen: naive CXCR3+ CD8+ T cells from blood. The subset is: CD45RO-CCR7+CD27+CD95- naive CD8+ T cells expressing CXCR3 (TNR3+). These receptors came from a human donor in good health. Some clones in this sample may be carry-over from other donors' samples.

The chain couples TRBV15 to TRBJ2-1; TCRdb's D call of TRBD2 is untestable without DNA. The CDR3 runs 14 residues. The germline gives CDR1 LNHNV, CDR2 YYDKDF (reference sequence). CDR3 residues: CATSRSTGGSEQFF.

V gene TRBV4-3 combines with J gene TRBJ1-1; TCRdb's D call, TRBD1, is unchecked because there is no DNA. Germline lookup yields CDR1 LGHNA and CDR2 YSLEER. The CDR3 totals 15 residues. The CDR3 sequence is CASSQRGQVFAEAFF.

The V gene is TRBV20-1, the J gene TRBJ2-7; the TCRdb D gene call, TRBD1, has no DNA to confirm it. This CDR3 comprises 12 residues. The germline CDR1 and CDR2 sequences are DFQATT and SNEGSKA (reference sequence). The CDR3 protein is CSAARWSYEQYF.

V is TRBV6-5 and J is TRBJ1-2; TCRdb lists TRBD1, though no DNA is available to test this call. CDR1 is MNHEY and CDR2 is SVGAGI in the germline V gene. This CDR3 spans 15 amino acids. This chain's CDR3 is CASSYSPGGNYGYTF.

The rearrangement links TRBV4-2 to TRBJ2-1. Germline CDR1 is LGHNA and CDR2 is YNFKEQ. This CDR3 region has 12 residues. The CDR3 sequence: CASSQGDNEQFF.

The chain recombines TRBV27 with TRBJ2-4; TCRdb's D gene call, TRBD1, goes unchecked for lack of DNA. Per germline, CDR1 MNHEY and CDR2 SMNVEV (reference sequence). This CDR3 has 14 residues. This CDR3 reads CASSGGGVGNIQYF.

This sequence joins TRBV9 and TRBJ1-2; TCRdb's D call of TRBD1 is untestable without DNA. From germline, CDR1 is SGDLS and CDR2 YYNGEE. The CDR3 totals 16 residues. CDR3 sequence: CASSVEDRGRTYGYTF.

The chain links TRBV12-3 or TRBV12-4 to TRBJ2-5; TCRdb returns TRBD2, unconfirmable since there is no DNA. This CDR3 region has 18 residues. The CDR3 protein is CASSFYEPLPRGQETQYF.

This chain uses TRBV20-1 with TRBJ2-7. The length of the CDR3 is 14 residues. Germline V CDR1 and CDR2: DFQATT, SNEGSKA (reference sequence). The CDR3 loop is CSATKDGYSYEQYF.

The V call is TRBV27, the J call TRBJ2-7; TCRdb designates TRBD1, a call that cannot be tested without DNA. CDR3 length equals 17 residues. Germline lookup yields CDR1 MNHEY and CDR2 SMNVEV (reference sequence). Here the CDR3 reads CASSSSIERTSHYEQYF.

The CDR3 is CASSSGKGREIYEQYF. The rearrangement links TRBV5-1 to TRBJ2-7; lacking DNA, the TRBD1 call made by TCRdb goes unchecked. Germline V lookup: CDR1 SGHRS, CDR2 YFSETQ. This CDR3 is 16 amino acids long. Full variable domain (remainder filled in from reference TRBV5-1 and TRBJ2-7): KAGVTQTPRYLIKTRGQQVTLSCSPISGHRSVSWYQQTPGQGLQFLFEYFSETQRNKGNFPGRFSGRQFSNSRSEMNVSTLELGDSALYLCASSSGKGREIYEQYFGPGTRLTVT.

This chain joins TRBV6-5 and TRBJ2-7. This CDR3 has 13 amino acids. Per the germline V gene, CDR1 is MNHEY and CDR2 is SVGAGI. CDR3 sequence: CASRTAYAYEQYF.

The V gene is TRBV29-1, the J gene TRBJ2-5; the TCRdb D gene call, TRBD2, has no DNA to confirm it. CDR1 is SQVTM, CDR2 ANQGSEA, per germline. CDR3 length equals 13 residues. CDR3: CSVEEPPRETQYF.

Here the CDR3 reads CASSLGGGSHEQYF. The J gene is TRBJ2-7, the V gene TRBV12-3 or TRBV12-4; there is no DNA to check the TCRdb D call of TRBD2. This CDR3 has 14 residues.

The chain links TRBV29-1 to TRBJ2-3; the D call from TCRdb, TRBD2, cannot be confirmed without DNA. CDR3 length equals 15 residues. In germline, CDR1 is SQVTM, CDR2 ANQGSEA. CDR3 amino acids: CSVELAGAEGDTQYF.

V gene TRBV7-3 combines with J gene TRBJ2-2. Germline V gives CDR1 SGHTA, CDR2 FQGTGA. This CDR3 is 14 amino acids long. CDR3 sequence reads: CASSLGVGTGELFF.

The genes are TRBV6-5 and TRBJ2-2. CDR1 MNHEY and CDR2 SVGAGI come from the germline V gene. The CDR3 extends over 18 amino acids. This chain's CDR3 is CASSYPSSPGHDTGELFF.

V gene TRBV6-2 or TRBV6-3 combines with J gene TRBJ2-1; TCRdb picks TRBD1, but there is no DNA to check that call. The CDR3 contains 16 residues. Germline V gives CDR1 MNHEY, CDR2 SVGEGT. This CDR3 reads CASSSRLALGYNEQFF.

The J gene is TRBJ1-2, the V gene TRBV7-9; the D call from TCRdb, TRBD1, cannot be confirmed without DNA. The germline gives CDR1 SEHNR, CDR2 FQNEAQ (reference sequence). CDR3 size: 14 residues. The CDR3 spells CASSLIGAVYGYTF.

This chain connects TRBV7-8 to TRBJ2-2; TCRdb designates TRBD1, a call that cannot be tested without DNA. From germline, CDR1 is SGHVS and CDR2 FQNEAQ. The CDR3 runs to 15 residues. The CDR3 is CASSFRQTNTGELFF.

The V call is TRBV7-9, the J call TRBJ1-2; TCRdb designates TRBD1, a call that cannot be tested without DNA. Germline CDR1 reads SEHNR; CDR2 reads FQNEAQ (reference sequence). This CDR3 comprises 15 residues. The CDR3 here is CASSGARTGGGGYTF.

This chain joins TRBV5-6 and TRBJ2-3. Per germline, CDR1 SGHDT and CDR2 YYEEEE. CDR3 size: 14 residues. This CDR3 is CASSLAGPTDTQYF.

The chain carries TRBV6-5 and TRBJ2-1; TCRdb outputs TRBD2, but without DNA this stays unchecked. There are 16 residues in the CDR3. CDR1 and CDR2 from the germline V gene are MNHEY and SVGAGI. The CDR3 loop reads CASSYYIAGGGDEQFF.

This sequence joins TRBV24-1 and TRBJ2-5; there is no DNA to check the TCRdb D call of TRBD1. This CDR3 contains 13 residues. Germline V gives CDR1 KGHDR, CDR2 SFDVKD. The CDR3 loop is CATSDYGGGTQYF.

The rearrangement joins TRBV6-1 to TRBJ2-7; without DNA, the TCRdb call of TRBD1 cannot be checked. Per the germline V gene, CDR1 is MNHNS and CDR2 is SASEGT. The CDR3 is 14 residues long. Here the CDR3 reads CASTAGLQLYEQYF.

The V and J genes are TRBV7-8 and TRBJ2-5; TCRdb's D gene call, TRBD2, goes unchecked for lack of DNA. The germline V gene has CDR1 SGHVS and CDR2 FQNEAQ. CDR3 length: 19 residues. The CDR3 reads CARSLVHERGGRTEETQYF.

The chain uses TRBV20-1 and TRBJ2-5; the D call from TCRdb, TRBD2, cannot be confirmed without DNA. The CDR3 totals 17 residues. Germline assignment: CDR1 DFQATT and CDR2 SNEGSKA (reference sequence). The CDR3 sequence is CSAQGPAALGGRETQYF.